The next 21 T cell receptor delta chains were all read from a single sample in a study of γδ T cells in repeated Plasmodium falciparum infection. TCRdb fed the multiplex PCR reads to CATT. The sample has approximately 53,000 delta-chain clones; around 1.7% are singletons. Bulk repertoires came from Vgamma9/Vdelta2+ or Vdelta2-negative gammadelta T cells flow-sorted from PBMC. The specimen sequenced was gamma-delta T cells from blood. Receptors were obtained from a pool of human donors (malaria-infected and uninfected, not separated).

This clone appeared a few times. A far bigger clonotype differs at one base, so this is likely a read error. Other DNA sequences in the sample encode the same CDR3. DNA of the CDR3: TGTGCCTGTGACGACCTGCCCTGGGGACGGAACACCGATAAACTCATCTTT. This encodes CACDDLPWGRNTDKLIF. The genes are TRDV2 and TRDJ1; TRDD3 is a possible D gene (6 bases). Germline matching of the DNA provided the J gene here, since TCRdb leaves it blank. The germline gives CDR1 GEAIGNYY, CDR2 EKD. The CDR3 contains 17 residues. Trimming took off 3 bases at V and 0 bases at J, with 19 bases between the two ends.

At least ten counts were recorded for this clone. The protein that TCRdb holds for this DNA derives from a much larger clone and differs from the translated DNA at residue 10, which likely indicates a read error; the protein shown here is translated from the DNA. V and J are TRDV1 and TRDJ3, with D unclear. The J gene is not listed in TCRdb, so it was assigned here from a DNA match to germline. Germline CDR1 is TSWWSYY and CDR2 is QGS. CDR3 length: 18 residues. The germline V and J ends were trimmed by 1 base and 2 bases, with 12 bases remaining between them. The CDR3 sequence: CALGEPPVGPWDTRQMFF. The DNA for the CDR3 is TGTGCTCTTGGGGAACCTCCCGTCGGCCCCTGGGACACCCGACAGATGTTTTTC.

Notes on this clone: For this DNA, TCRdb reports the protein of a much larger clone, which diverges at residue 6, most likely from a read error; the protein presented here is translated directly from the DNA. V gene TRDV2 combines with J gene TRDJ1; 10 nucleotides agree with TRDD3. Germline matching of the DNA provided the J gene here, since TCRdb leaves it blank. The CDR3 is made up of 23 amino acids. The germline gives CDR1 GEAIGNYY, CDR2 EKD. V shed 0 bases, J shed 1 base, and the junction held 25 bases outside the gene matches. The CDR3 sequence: CACDTAGSAVKGGYAAATDKLIF. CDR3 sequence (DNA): TGTGCCTGTGACACCGCTGGTAGCGCGGTAAAAGGGGGATACGCAGCCGCCACCGATAAACTCATCTTT.

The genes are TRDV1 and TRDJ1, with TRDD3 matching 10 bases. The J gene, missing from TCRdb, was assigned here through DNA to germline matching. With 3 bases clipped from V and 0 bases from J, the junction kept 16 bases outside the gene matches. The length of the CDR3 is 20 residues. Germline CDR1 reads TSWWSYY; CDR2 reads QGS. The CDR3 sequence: CALGETSWYWGMSDTDKLIF. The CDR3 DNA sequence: TGTGCTCTTGGGGAGACTTCCTGGTACTGGGGGATGTCCGACACCGATAAACTCATCTTT.

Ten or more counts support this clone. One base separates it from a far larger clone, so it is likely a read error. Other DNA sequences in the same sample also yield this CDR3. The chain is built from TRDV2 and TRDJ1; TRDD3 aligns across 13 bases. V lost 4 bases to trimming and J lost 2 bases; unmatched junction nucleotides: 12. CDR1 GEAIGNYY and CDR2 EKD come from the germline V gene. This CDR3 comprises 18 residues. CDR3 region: CACDPVLGDTGVTDKLIF. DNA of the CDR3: TGTGCCTGTGATCCCGTACTGGGGGATACGGGGGTTACCGATAAACTCATCTTT.

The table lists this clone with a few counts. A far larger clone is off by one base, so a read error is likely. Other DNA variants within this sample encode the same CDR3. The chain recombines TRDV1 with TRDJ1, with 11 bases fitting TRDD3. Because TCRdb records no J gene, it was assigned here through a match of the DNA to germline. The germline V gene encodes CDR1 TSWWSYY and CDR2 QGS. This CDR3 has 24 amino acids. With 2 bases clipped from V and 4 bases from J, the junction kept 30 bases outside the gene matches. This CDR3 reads CALGELKSPPWGGGYALLGDKLIF. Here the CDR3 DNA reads TGTGCTCTTGGGGAATTAAAAAGTCCTCCCTGGGGTGGGGGATACGCCCTGTTGGGCGATAAACTCATCTTT.

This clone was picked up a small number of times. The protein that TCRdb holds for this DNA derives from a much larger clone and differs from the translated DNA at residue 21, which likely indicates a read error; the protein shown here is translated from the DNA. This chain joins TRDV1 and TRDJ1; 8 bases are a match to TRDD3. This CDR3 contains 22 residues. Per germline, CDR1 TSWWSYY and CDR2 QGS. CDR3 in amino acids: CALGEGLYRTGGHLPYTDKLTF. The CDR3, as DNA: TGTGCTCTTGGGGAAGGTCTCTACCGTACTGGGGGTCACCTCCCCTACACCGATAAACTCACCTTT.

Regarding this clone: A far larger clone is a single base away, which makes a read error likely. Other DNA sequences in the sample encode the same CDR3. The CDR3 DNA follows: TGTGCCTGTGACATCGGGGGCCATGGGAAGGATTATGACGCCGACAAACTCATCTTT. Protein product: CACDIGGHGKDYDADKLIF. The chain has TRDV2 and TRDJ1; possible D gene TRDD3, 5 bases. TCRdb is silent on the J gene; assignment here came from matching the DNA to germline. This CDR3 is built from 19 residues. Germline lookup yields CDR1 GEAIGNYY and CDR2 EKD.

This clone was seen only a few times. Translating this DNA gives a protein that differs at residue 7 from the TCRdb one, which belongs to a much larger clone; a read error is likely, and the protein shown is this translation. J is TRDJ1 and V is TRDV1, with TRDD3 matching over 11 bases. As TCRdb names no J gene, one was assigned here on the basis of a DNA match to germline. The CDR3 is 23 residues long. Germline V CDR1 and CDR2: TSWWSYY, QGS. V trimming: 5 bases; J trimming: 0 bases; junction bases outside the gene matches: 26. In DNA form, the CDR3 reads TGTGCTCTTGGGAAGAGGACCTTCCACCCTTACTGGGGGATATTTCCGTACACCGATAAACTCATCTTT. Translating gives CALGKRTFHPYWGIFPYTDKLIF.

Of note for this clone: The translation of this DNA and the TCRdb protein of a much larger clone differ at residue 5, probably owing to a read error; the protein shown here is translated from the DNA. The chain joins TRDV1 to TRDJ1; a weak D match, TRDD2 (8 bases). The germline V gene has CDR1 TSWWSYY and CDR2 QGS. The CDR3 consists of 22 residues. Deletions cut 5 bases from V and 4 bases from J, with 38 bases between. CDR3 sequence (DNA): TGTGCTCTTGGGAAACCCGACGCTTCCTACAAAACTGGGGACTCTCGGGGCGATAAACTCATCTTT. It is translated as CALGKPDASYKTGDSRGDKLIF.

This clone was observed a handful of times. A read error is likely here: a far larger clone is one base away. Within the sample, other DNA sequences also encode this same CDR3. The CDR3 region is CALGSCAPTPWDWGPPYTDKLIF. For the CDR3, the DNA is TGTGCTCTTGGGTCCTGTGCTCCTACTCCTTGGGATTGGGGACCACCCTACACCGATAAACTCATCTTT. The chain couples TRDV1 to TRDJ1, with D perhaps matching TRDD2 (6 bases). Germline matching of the DNA provided the J gene here, since TCRdb leaves it blank. V was trimmed by 5 bases and J by 0 bases, leaving 37 bases between them. The CDR3 has 23 residues. In germline, CDR1 is TSWWSYY, CDR2 QGS.

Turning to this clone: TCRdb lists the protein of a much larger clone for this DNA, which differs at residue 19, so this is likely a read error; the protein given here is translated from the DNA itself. CDR3 nucleotides: TGTGCTCTTGGGGAAAACCATAGCTCCTGGCGGTGGACGAGCGCTCTTTCGACCAGACGACTCATCTTT. As protein: CALGENHSSWRWTSALSTRRLIF. J is TRDJ1 and V is TRDV1; D gene ambiguous. TCRdb is silent on the J gene; assignment here came from matching the DNA to germline. The CDR3 totals 23 residues. Germline assignment: CDR1 TSWWSYY and CDR2 QGS. The V end was cut by 2 bases, the J end by 10 bases, with 44 bases between.

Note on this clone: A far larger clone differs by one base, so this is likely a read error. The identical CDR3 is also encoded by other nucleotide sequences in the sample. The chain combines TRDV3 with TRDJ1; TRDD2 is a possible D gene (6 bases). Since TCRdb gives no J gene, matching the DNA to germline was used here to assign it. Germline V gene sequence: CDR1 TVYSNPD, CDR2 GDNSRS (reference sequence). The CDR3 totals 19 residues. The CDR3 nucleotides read TGCGCCGGTGTGCCTTCCCGTTATTTCTCGGTGTCCCGCACCGATAAACTCATCTTT. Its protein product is CAGVPSRYFSVSRTDKLIF.

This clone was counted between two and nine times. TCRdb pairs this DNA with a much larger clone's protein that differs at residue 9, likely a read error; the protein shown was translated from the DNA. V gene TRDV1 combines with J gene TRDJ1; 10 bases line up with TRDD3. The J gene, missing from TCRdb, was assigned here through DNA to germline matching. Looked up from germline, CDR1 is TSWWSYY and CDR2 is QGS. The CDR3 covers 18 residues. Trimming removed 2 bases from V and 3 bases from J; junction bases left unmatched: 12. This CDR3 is CALGEVPVPGDTPDKLIF. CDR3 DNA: TGTGCTCTTGGGGAAGTACCCGTACCGGGGGATACGCCCGATAAACTCATCTTT.

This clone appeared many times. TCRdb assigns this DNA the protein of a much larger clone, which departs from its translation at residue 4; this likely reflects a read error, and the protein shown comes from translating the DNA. CDR3 residues: CALEERRHKLIF. CDR3 bases: TGTGCTCTTGAGGAACGTCGACATAAACTCATCTTT. The chain links TRDV1 to TRDJ1; no reliable D call. This CDR3 comprises 12 residues. Germline V lookup: CDR1 TSWWSYY, CDR2 QGS.

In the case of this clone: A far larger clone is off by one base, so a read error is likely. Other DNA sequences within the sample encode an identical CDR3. This CDR3 is CALGELEPSWLGDGYVVYTDKLIF. DNA for the CDR3: TGCGCTCTTGGGGAACTAGAGCCGAGTTGGCTGGGGGATGGGTATGTGGTGTACACCGATAAACTCATCTTT. J is TRDJ1 and V is TRDV1; 9 positions match TRDD3. In the absence of a J gene in TCRdb, the DNA was matched to germline to assign it here. CDR3 length equals 24 residues. Germline V gene data show CDR1 as TSWWSYY and CDR2 as QGS.

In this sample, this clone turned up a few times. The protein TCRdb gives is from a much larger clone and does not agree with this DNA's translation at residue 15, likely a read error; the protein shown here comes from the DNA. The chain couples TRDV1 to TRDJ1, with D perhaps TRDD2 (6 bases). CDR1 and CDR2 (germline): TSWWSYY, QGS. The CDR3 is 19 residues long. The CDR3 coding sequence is TGTGCTCTTGGATCTTCCTTCCCCGGTCATCCCGCCCACACCAATAAACTCATCTTT. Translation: CALGSSFPGHPAHTNKLIF.

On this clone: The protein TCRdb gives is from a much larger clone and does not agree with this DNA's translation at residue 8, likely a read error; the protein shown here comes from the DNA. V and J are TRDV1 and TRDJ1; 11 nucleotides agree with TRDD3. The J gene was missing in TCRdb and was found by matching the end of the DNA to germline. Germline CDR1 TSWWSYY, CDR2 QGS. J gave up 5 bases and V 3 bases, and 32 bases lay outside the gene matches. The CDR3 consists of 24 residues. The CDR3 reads CALGDPGHLPRSGGYPRHRDKLIF. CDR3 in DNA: TGTGCTCTTGGGGATCCCGGACACCTTCCCCGGTCTGGGGGATACCCTCGACACCGGGATAAACTCATCTTT.

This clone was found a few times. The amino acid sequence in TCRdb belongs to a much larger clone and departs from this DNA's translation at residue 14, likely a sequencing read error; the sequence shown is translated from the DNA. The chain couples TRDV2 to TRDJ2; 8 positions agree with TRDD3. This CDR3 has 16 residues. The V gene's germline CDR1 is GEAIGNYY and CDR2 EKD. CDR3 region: CACDTLGDPLTAQPFF. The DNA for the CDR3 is TGTGCCTGTGACACCCTGGGGGACCCTTTGACAGCACAACCCTTCTTT.

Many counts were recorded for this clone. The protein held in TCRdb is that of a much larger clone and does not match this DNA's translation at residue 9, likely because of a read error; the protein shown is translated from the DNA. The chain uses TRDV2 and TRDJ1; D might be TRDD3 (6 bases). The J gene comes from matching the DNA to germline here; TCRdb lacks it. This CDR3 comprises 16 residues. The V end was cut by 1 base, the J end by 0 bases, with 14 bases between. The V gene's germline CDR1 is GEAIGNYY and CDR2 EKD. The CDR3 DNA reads TGTGCCTGTGACACGGGGTACTGGGACCACACCGATAAACTCATCTTT. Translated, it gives CACDTGYWDHTDKLIF.

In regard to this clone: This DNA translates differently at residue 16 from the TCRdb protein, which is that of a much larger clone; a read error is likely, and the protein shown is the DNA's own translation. The CDR3 protein is CALGEVRGKLGDTPGADKLIF. Here the CDR3 DNA reads TGTGCTCTTGGGGAGGTTAGGGGTAAACTGGGGGATACGCCGGGGGCCGATAAACTCATCTTT. This chain uses TRDV1 with TRDJ1; 13 nucleotides match TRDD3. TCRdb lists no J gene, so it was determined here by aligning the DNA to germline. V was pared by 3 bases and J by 3 bases, with 19 bases of the junction left unmatched. The CDR3 is 21 residues long. Germline V gene sequence: CDR1 TSWWSYY, CDR2 QGS.